This TCR beta chain stems from a study of Graves' ophthalmopathy and Graves' hyperthyroidism. This clonotype appeared many times. TCR beta CDR3 regions were amplified from RNA transcripts. Investigators did first-round RT-PCR with HTBI primers, then second-round multiplex PCR. TCRdb used MiXCR to reprocess the multiplex PCR reads, holding one entry per CDR3 protein. The sample holds about 1.2 million distinct CDR3 sequences; 35% to 45% are singletons and the top ten take over 8.5%. Sequenced material: peripheral blood or thyroid tissue (not recorded which). The receptor was derived from an adult man with Graves' hyperthyroidism.

The CDR3, as DNA: TGTGCCAGCAGTGGGGCGGGGTCGGGCTACGAGCAGTACTTC. This gives the protein CASSGAGSGYEQYF. This chain links TRBV2 with TRBJ2-7; D is perhaps TRBD2 (6 bases). This CDR3 is built from 14 residues. Germline CDR1 is SNHLY and CDR2 is FYNNEI. Between the trimmed V and J ends, which lost 4 bases and 3 bases, there was a span of 13 bases.